This TCR beta chain is from a study of vaccination and CD4 T cells after COVID-19. Remarks on this clonotype: As yet, its antigen is unknown.

The CDR3 runs 15 residues. V was trimmed by 4 bases and J by 12 bases, leaving 22 bases between them. Germline loops: CDR1 MNHEY, CDR2 SVGAGI. The treatment is: roughly ten-day PBMC culture with coronavirus spike peptide pools or control peptides (ViraFEST assay). The study sequenced cultured CD4+ T cell DNA using the Oncomine TCR Beta short-read assay. TCRdb re-called the PCR reads with MiXCR, one entry per CDR3 protein. The sample contains about 19,000 distinct CDR3 sequences, 58% of which appear only once. This chain joins TRBV6-5 and TRBJ2-1, with D possibly being TRBD1 (6 bases). The origin of this receptor is a human donor who had recovered from COVID-19. This specimen consisted of CD4+ T cells from blood, cultured in vitro, obtained after SARS-CoV-2 vaccination. CDR3 coding DNA: TGTGCCAGCAGTTCCCAAGGGGACATTGCAATGGGGCAGTTCTTC. This gives the protein CASSSQGDIAMGQFF.